The clone carrying this TCR beta chain was detected a few times. The antigen remains undetermined. This entry comes from a study of T-cell memory formation after mild COVID-19. As for the study in general: Most TCR clusters belonged to a single donor. Study-level findings and limits: Detection of some responders pre-infection suggested pre-existing cross-reactive memory T cells participated. CD4+ contracting clones lay mainly in CM and EM, CD8+ ones in EMRA. Whether day 37 second-wave clones are SARS-CoV-2-specific was not confirmed.

Trimming removed 1 base at V and 4 bases at J, with 17 bases between. In germline, CDR1 is SGHTA, CDR2 FQGNSA. The CDR3 runs 18 residues. TCRdb independently ran MiXCR on the 5' RACE reads; one entry per CDR3 protein. The sample holds tens of thousands of distinct CDR3 sequences, around 17% seen once. The sequenced sample consisted of PBMCs or a T cell subset sorted from them (not recorded which). The receptor was isolated from an adult woman who had mild COVID-19 (a few samples of this study predate the infection). Cell type and time point are not known. The chain links TRBV7-2 to TRBJ2-6; D might be TRBD2 (6 bases). CDR3 DNA sequence: TGTGCCAGCAGCTTAGTAGAGGCGGGGACCTACGGGGCCAACGTCCTGACTTTC. Protein product: CASSLVEAGTYGANVLTF.